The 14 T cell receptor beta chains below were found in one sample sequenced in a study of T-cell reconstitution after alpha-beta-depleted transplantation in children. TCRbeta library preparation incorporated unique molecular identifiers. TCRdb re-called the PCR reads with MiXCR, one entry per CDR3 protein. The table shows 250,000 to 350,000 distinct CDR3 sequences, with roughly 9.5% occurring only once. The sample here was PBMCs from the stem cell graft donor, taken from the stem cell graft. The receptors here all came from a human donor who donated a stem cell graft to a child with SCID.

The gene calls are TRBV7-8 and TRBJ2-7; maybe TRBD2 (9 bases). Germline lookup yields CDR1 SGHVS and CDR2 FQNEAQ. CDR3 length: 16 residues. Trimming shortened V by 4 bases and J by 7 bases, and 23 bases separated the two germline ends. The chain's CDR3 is CASSSRGLAGMEEQYF. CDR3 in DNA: TGTGCCAGCAGCTCCAGGGGGCTAGCGGGGATGGAGGAGCAGTACTTC.

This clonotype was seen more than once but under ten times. The CDR3 here is CASSQGRSGDTQYF. CDR3 DNA: TGCGCCAGCAGCCAGGGGCGGTCCGGAGATACGCAGTATTTT. The rearrangement uses TRBV5-1 and TRBJ2-3, with D perhaps TRBD1 (6 bases). Germline V lookup: CDR1 SGHRS, CDR2 YFSETQ. This CDR3 spans 14 amino acids. V was cut by 4 bases and J by 5 bases, with 14 bases left in between. Using reference TRBV5-1 and TRBJ2-3 for the parts outside the CDR3, the full variable domain is KAGVTQTPRYLIKTRGQQVTLSCSPISGHRSVSWYQQTPGQGLQFLFEYFSETQRNKGNFPGRFSGRQFSNSRSEMNVSTLELGDSALYLCASSQGRSGDTQYFGPGTRLTVL.

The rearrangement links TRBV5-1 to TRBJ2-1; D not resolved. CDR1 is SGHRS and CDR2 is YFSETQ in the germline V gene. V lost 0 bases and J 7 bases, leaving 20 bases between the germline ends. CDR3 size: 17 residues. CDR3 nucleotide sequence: TGCGCCAGCAGCTTGGAAGGGCTGCCTCGGCCCTCGAATGAGCAGTTCTTC. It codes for CASSLEGLPRPSNEQFF.

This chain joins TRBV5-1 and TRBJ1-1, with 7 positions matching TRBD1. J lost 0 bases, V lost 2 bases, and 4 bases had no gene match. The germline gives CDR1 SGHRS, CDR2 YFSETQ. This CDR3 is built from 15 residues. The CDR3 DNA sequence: TGCGCCAGCAGCTTAGGGACAGAAATGAACACTGAAGCTTTCTTT. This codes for CASSLGTEMNTEAFF. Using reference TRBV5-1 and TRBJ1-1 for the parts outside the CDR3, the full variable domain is KAGVTQTPRYLIKTRGQQVTLSCSPISGHRSVSWYQQTPGQGLQFLFEYFSETQRNKGNFPGRFSGRQFSNSRSEMNVSTLELGDSALYLCASSLGTEMNTEAFFGQGTRLTVV.

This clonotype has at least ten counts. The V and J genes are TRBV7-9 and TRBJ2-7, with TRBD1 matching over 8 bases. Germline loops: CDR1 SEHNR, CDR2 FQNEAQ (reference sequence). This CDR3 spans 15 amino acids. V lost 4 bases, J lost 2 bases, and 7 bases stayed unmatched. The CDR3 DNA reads TGTGCCAGCAGCTATTTCGGGACAGGAGCCTACGAGCAGTACTTC. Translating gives CASSYFGTGAYEQYF.

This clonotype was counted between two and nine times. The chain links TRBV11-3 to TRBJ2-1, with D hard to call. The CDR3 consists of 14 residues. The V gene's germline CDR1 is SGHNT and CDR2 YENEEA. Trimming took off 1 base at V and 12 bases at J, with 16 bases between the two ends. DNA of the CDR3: TGTGCCAGCAGCTTAGTGGGCAGCCAAGGTACGCAGTTCTTC. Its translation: CASSLVGSQGTQFF.

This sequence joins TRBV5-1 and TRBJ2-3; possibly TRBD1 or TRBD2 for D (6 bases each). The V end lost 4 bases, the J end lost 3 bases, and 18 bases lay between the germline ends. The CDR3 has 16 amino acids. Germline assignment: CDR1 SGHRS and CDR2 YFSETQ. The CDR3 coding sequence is TGCGCCAGCAGCGCCGAGGGGGGAGTGAGGACAGATACGCAGTATTTT. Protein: CASSAEGGVRTDTQYF.

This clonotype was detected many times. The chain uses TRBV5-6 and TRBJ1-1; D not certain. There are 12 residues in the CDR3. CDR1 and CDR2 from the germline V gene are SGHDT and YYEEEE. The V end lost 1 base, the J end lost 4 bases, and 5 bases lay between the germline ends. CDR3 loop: CASSLYTTEAFF. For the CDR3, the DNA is TGTGCCAGCAGCTTGTACACCACTGAAGCTTTCTTT.

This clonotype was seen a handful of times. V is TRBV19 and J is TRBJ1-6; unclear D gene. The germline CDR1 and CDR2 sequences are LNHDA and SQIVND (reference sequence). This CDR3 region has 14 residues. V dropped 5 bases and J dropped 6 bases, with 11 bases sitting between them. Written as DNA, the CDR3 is TGTGCCAGTAGTTGGGGTCGCAGTAATTCACCCCTCCACTTT. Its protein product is CASSWGRSNSPLHF.

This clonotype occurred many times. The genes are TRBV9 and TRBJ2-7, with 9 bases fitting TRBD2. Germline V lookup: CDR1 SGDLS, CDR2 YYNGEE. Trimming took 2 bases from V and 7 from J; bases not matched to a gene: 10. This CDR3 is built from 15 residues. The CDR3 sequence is CASSVGLAPYEEQYF. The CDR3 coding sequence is TGTGCCAGCAGCGTGGGACTAGCCCCCTATGAAGAGCAGTACTTC.

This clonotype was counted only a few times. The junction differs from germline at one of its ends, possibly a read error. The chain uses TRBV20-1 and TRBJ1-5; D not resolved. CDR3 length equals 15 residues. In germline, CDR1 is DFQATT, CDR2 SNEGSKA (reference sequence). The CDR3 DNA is TGCTGTGCTGGCGGAGAGCCATATAGCAATCAGCCCCAGCATTTT. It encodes CCAGGEPYSNQPQHF.

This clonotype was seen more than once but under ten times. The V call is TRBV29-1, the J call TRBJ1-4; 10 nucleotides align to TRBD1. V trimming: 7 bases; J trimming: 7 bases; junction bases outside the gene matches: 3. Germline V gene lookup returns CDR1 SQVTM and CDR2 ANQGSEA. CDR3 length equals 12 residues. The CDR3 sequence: CSGWDRGEKLFF. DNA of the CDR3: TGCAGCGGCTGGGACAGGGGTGAAAAACTGTTTTTT. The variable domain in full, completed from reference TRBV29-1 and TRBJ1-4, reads SAVISQKPSRDICQRGTSLTIQCQVDSQVTMMFWYRQQPGQSLTLIATANQGSEATYESGFVIDKFPISRPNLTFSTLTVSNMSPEDSSIYLCSGWDRGEKLFFGSGTQLSVL.

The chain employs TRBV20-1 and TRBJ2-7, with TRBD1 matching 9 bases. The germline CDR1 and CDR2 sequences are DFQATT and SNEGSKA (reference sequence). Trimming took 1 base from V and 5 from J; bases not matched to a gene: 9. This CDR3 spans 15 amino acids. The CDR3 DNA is TGCAGTGCTAGAGTTCCCGGGACAGGGTTCGACGAGCAGTACTTC. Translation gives CSARVPGTGFDEQYF.

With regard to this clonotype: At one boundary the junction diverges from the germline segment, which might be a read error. The CDR3 spells CATSKTGTVSSENTIYF. CDR3 DNA: TGTGCCACCAGCAAGACCGGGACAGTAAGCTCTGAAAACACCATATATTTT. This chain joins TRBV15 and TRBJ1-3; 7 bases align to TRBD1. The CDR3 has 17 amino acids. Germline assignment: CDR1 LNHNV and CDR2 YYDKDF (reference sequence). Full variable domain (remainder filled in from reference TRBV15 and TRBJ1-3): DAMVIQNPRYQVTQFGKPVTLSCSQTLNHNVMYWYQQKSSQAPKLLFHYYDKDFNNEADTPDNFQSRRPNTSFCFLDIRSPGLGDTAMYLCATSKTGTVSSENTIYFGEGSWLTVV.